Shown below are 25 T cell receptor beta chains from a single sample sequenced in a study of OX40 agonist ivuxolimab in advanced cancers. The data were produced by immunoSEQ multiplex PCR, yet TCRdb's version contains in-frame clones alone and is incomplete. The repertoire holds tens of thousands of clones, with about 90% as singletons. The input for sequencing was CD4+ or CD8+ T cells sorted from blood, taken in a trial of the OX40 agonist ivuxolimab. Source of these receptors: an adult with an advanced solid tumor such as melanoma, head and neck, liver or kidney cancer.

The genes are TRBV5-6 and TRBJ2-5; D possibly corresponds to TRBD2 (6 bases). The CDR3 is made up of 15 amino acids. Trimming stripped 4 bases from V and 5 bases from J, with 18 bases between. Germline CDR1 and CDR2: SGHDT and YYEEEE. The CDR3 region has the DNA TGTGCCAGCAGCCTTGGAGGGTTTGTAAGTGAGACCCAGTACTTC. Residues: CASSLGGFVSETQYF.

The chain couples TRBV9 to TRBJ2-2; TRBD1 is a possible D gene (5 bases). CDR1 is SGDLS, CDR2 YYNGEE, per germline. V was pared by 0 bases and J by 7 bases, with 10 bases between. The CDR3 covers 14 residues. The DNA for the CDR3 is TGTGCCAGCAGCGTAGGTCCCAGGGTCGGGGAGCTGTTTTTT. This encodes CASSVGPRVGELFF.

This chain connects TRBV5-8 to TRBJ2-6, with 7 bases matching TRBD1. Per germline, CDR1 SGHTS and CDR2 YDEGEE. This CDR3 is built from 17 residues. V lost 2 bases, J lost 0 bases, and 5 bases stayed unmatched. CDR3 nucleotide sequence: TGTGCCAGCAGCTTCAGGACAGGATCCTCTGGGGCCAACGTCCTGACTTTC. Residues: CASSFRTGSSGANVLTF.

The CDR3 bases are TGTGCCAGCACCCTGAGGACCAGCGGCGGGGAGCTGTTTTTT. Translated: CASTLRTSGGELFF. V gene TRBV27 combines with J gene TRBJ2-2; maybe TRBD2 (5 bases). Germline V gene lookup returns CDR1 MNHEY and CDR2 SMNVEV (reference sequence). V was trimmed by 7 bases and J by 7 bases, leaving 16 bases between them. This CDR3 contains 14 residues.

The J gene is TRBJ1-1, the V gene TRBV7-9, with no clear D. Germline CDR1 reads SEHNR; CDR2 reads FQNEAQ (reference sequence). The CDR3 has 13 amino acids. V gave up 1 base and J gave up 8 bases, with 11 bases separating them. CDR3 residues: CASSLVTVGEAFF. For the CDR3, the DNA is TGTGCCAGCAGCTTAGTAACGGTCGGCGAAGCTTTCTTT.

This clone was counted once. The chain is built from TRBV11-2 and TRBJ2-3; possibly TRBD2 for D (7 bases). V shed 3 bases and J shed 2 bases, with 18 bases lying between them. The CDR3 loop spans 17 amino acids. Looked up from germline, CDR1 is SGHAT and CDR2 is FQNNGV. The CDR3 DNA reads as TGTGCCAGCAGCTTTAGCCGGGGGGCAGGGATCACAGATACGCAGTATTTT. Translated: CASSFSRGAGITDTQYF. Full variable domain (remainder filled in from reference TRBV11-2 and TRBJ2-3): EAGVAQSPRYKIIEKRQSVAFWCNPISGHATLYWYQQILGQGPKLLIQFQNNGVVDDSQLPKDRFSAERLKGVDSTLKIQPAKLEDSAVYLCASSFSRGAGITDTQYFGPGTRLTVL.

The J gene is TRBJ1-3, the V gene TRBV27; TRBD1 is a possible D gene (5 bases). V lost 11 bases and J lost 2, with 25 bases in between. Germline CDR1 is MNHEY and CDR2 is SMNVEV (reference sequence). CDR3 length equals 17 residues. The CDR3 coding sequence is TGTGCCCCATCTTGGCCAGCGGGACGAAGGGCTGGAAACACCATATATTTT. Translation gives CAPSWPAGRRAGNTIYF.

The chain couples TRBV9 to TRBJ1-5; possibly TRBD1 for D (5 bases). Germline-derived CDR1 and CDR2 are SGDLS and YYNGEE. This CDR3 spans 15 amino acids. Trimming took 9 bases from V and 2 from J, leaving 18 bases between them. CDR3 sequence reads: CATSLPREGNQPQHF. CDR3 DNA sequence: TGTGCCACCTCCCTGCCCAGGGAAGGCAATCAGCCCCAGCATTTT.

The chain combines TRBV5-5 with TRBJ2-7, with a possible D match to TRBD2 (5 bases). Per germline, CDR1 SGHKS and CDR2 YYEKEE (reference sequence). This CDR3 has 15 residues. The V end was cut by 0 bases, the J end by 3 bases, with 13 bases between. The CDR3 coding sequence is TGTGCCAGCAGCTTGGGAGGGTTCGGCTACTACGAGCAGTACTTC. It translates to CASSLGGFGYYEQYF.

The V gene is TRBV9, the J gene TRBJ2-3, with 8 bases lining up with TRBD2. CDR1 is SGDLS and CDR2 is YYNGEE in the germline V gene. V shed 2 bases, J shed 4 bases, and the junction held 9 bases outside the gene matches. The CDR3 consists of 16 residues. CDR3: CASSVAVAGPADTQYF. The CDR3 region has the DNA TGTGCCAGCAGCGTCGCAGTAGCGGGGCCTGCAGATACGCAGTATTTT.

This clone appeared a few times. The chain is built from TRBV27 and TRBJ1-6; the D is unclear. Germline CDR1 is MNHEY and CDR2 is SMNVEV (reference sequence). The CDR3 contains 14 residues. Trimming stripped 2 bases from V and 14 bases from J, with 16 bases between. CDR3 region: CASSLVGPNSSLHF. The CDR3 region has the DNA TGTGCCAGCAGTTTAGTAGGGCCTAATTCGTCCCTCCACTTT.

In this sample, this clone turned up a few times. The gene calls are TRBV11-2 and TRBJ2-7; weak D call: TRBD2 (6 bases). Looked up from germline, CDR1 is SGHAT and CDR2 is FQNNGV. The CDR3 covers 16 residues. The germline V and J ends were trimmed by 5 bases and 4 bases, with 21 bases remaining between them. The CDR3: CASSPWGVGRSYEQYF. The CDR3 DNA reads TGTGCCAGCAGCCCGTGGGGGGTCGGCCGCTCGTACGAGCAGTACTTC.

The rearrangement links TRBV6-1 to TRBJ2-7; the D call may be TRBD1 or TRBD2 (5 bases each). V lost 7 bases and J 4 bases, leaving 17 bases between the germline ends. CDR3 size: 14 residues. CDR1 MNHNS and CDR2 SASEGT come from the germline V gene. As DNA, the CDR3 is TGTGCCAGCACCAGACGGGACGATAGTTACGAGCAGTACTTC. Translating it yields CASTRRDDSYEQYF.

V is TRBV6-5 and J is TRBJ2-1; 7 positions match TRBD2. Per the germline V gene, CDR1 is MNHEY and CDR2 is SVGAGI. Unmatched junction bases numbered 0, after V lost 2 bases and J lost 2 bases. This CDR3 region has 14 residues. The CDR3 DNA sequence: TGTGCCAGCAGTTACGGGGGGGCCTACAATGAGCAGTTCTTC. It encodes CASSYGGAYNEQFF.

The V and J genes are TRBV7-8 and TRBJ1-6; 9 bases match TRBD1. Trimming at V came to 5 bases and at J to 5 bases, leaving 7 bases not matched to a gene. This CDR3 region has 16 residues. Germline CDR1 is SGHVS and CDR2 is FQNEAQ. CDR3 amino acids: CASSHGTGRDNSPLHF. CDR3 sequence (DNA): TGTGCCAGCAGCCATGGGACAGGGAGGGATAATTCACCCCTCCACTTT.

This clone appeared a single time. The chain combines TRBV12-5 with TRBJ2-1, with 8 bases identical to TRBD1. The CDR3 contains 19 residues. Trimming at V came to 2 bases and at J to 4 bases, leaving 16 bases not matched to a gene. Germline lookup yields CDR1 LGHNT and CDR2 FRNRAP. The CDR3 is CASGLTPRGQTGWYNEQFF. The CDR3 coding sequence is TGTGCTAGTGGTTTGACCCCCAGGGGGCAGACAGGGTGGTACAATGAGCAGTTCTTC.

The chain has TRBV6-5 and TRBJ2-7; 8 bases are shared with TRBD1. Germline CDR1 reads MNHEY; CDR2 reads SVGAGI. The CDR3 consists of 13 residues. Trimming at V came to 6 bases and at J to 3 bases, leaving 4 bases not matched to a gene. The CDR3 DNA follows: TGTGCCAGCAGGACAGGGGATTTCTACGAGCAGTACTTC. Its protein product is CASRTGDFYEQYF.

The chain combines TRBV4-2 with TRBJ1-6; 10 bases map to TRBD1. The CDR3 contains 17 residues. Germline lookup yields CDR1 LGHNA and CDR2 YNFKEQ. Unmatched junction bases numbered 14, after V lost 5 bases and J lost 10 bases. The CDR3: CASSSPIDRGLGSPLHF. The CDR3 DNA reads as TGTGCCAGCAGCTCCCCCATCGACAGGGGGCTGGGGTCACCCCTCCACTTT.

The rearrangement links TRBV4-1 to TRBJ1-1; D is unclear. Germline V lookup: CDR1 MGHRA, CDR2 YSYEKL. This CDR3 is built from 14 residues. The V end was cut by 0 bases, the J end by 1 base, with 6 bases between. CDR3 amino acids: CASSQEGPNTEAFF. CDR3 DNA: TGCGCCAGCAGCCAAGAAGGACCGAACACTGAAGCTTTCTTT.

The CDR3 bases are TGCGCCAGCAGCCAAGTTGGGGGGGTCACTGAAGCTTTCTTT. Translation: CASSQVGGVTEAFF. V is TRBV4-1 and J is TRBJ1-1; perhaps TRBD1 as D (5 bases). Per the germline V gene, CDR1 is MGHRA and CDR2 is YSYEKL. The CDR3 runs to 14 residues. V was clipped by 1 base and J by 4 bases, with 10 bases between them.

The V call is TRBV28, the J call TRBJ2-7, with TRBD1 matching 9 bases. Trimming at V came to 5 bases and at J to 4 bases, leaving 3 bases not matched to a gene. The CDR3 runs to 13 residues. From germline, CDR1 is MDHEN and CDR2 SYDVKM. CDR3 amino acids: CASSRDRVYEQYF. In nucleotides, the CDR3 is TGTGCCAGCAGTCGGGACAGGGTGTACGAGCAGTACTTC.

The chain has TRBV19 and TRBJ2-7, with D hard to call. This CDR3 has 14 amino acids. Trimming removed 5 bases at V and 1 base at J, with 12 bases between. Germline V gives CDR1 LNHDA, CDR2 SQIVND (reference sequence). Here the CDR3 DNA reads TGTGCCAGTAGTCCTCGGACGCCGTCCTACGAGCAGTACTTC. It encodes CASSPRTPSYEQYF. Based on the CDR3 plus reference TRBV19 and TRBJ2-7, the full variable domain is DGGITQSPKYLFRKEGQNVTLSCEQNLNHDAMYWYRQDPGQGLRLIYYSQIVNDFQKGDIAEGYSVSREKKESFPLTVTSAQKNPTAFYLCASSPRTPSYEQYFGPGTRLTVT.

The CDR3 coding sequence is TGTGCCAGCAGTCTCAGCGGAGGGTGGGGCGGGAACGAGCAGTACTTC. It translates to CASSLSGGWGGNEQYF. The chain has TRBV27 and TRBJ2-7, with TRBD2 as a possible D gene (6 bases). Deletions cut 5 bases from V and 5 bases from J, with 22 bases between. This CDR3 contains 16 residues. CDR1 MNHEY and CDR2 SMNVEV come from the germline V gene (reference sequence).

The V and J genes are TRBV27 and TRBJ1-5; 10 bases fit TRBD1. The CDR3 is made up of 15 amino acids. The J segment lost 4 bases and the V segment lost 5 bases, leaving 5 bases of the junction unmatched. CDR1 and CDR2 from the germline V gene are MNHEY and SMNVEV (reference sequence). The CDR3: CASSQTGGFNQPQHF. Here the CDR3 DNA reads TGTGCCAGCAGTCAGACAGGGGGCTTTAATCAGCCCCAGCATTTT.

The genes are TRBV7-9 and TRBJ1-1; D call uncertain. V was shortened by 1 base and J by 1 base, with 4 bases between the two germline ends. Germline V gene sequence: CDR1 SEHNR, CDR2 FQNEAQ (reference sequence). The CDR3 has 13 amino acids. Here the CDR3 DNA reads TGTGCCAGCAGCTTAGGAGAGAACACTGAAGCTTTCTTT. Residues: CASSLGENTEAFF.